The rows below give T cell receptor beta chains drawn from one sample of a study of vaccination effects on CD4 cells after COVID-19. Their recognized antigens are unknown. The method was immunoSEQ multiplex PCR; TCRdb's version includes in-frame clones alone and lacks a portion of them. The sample carries about 41,000 clones, approximately 80% recorded once. Sequencing used CD4+ T cells from PBMCs cultured with HCoV-NL63 spike peptides, obtained before COVID-19 vaccination. These receptors came from a human donor who received a COVID-19 vaccine. CDR3s include the opening cysteine and the closing phenylalanine or tryptophan. The order of the fields is CDR3 protein, CDR3 DNA, clone size, V gene, D gene, J gene. A D gene is named only where the DNA matches it firmly. Not every row has a clone size; where given, it reads once, few, many or a size class.

CDR3: CASSPQQSSNTGELFF
DNA: TGCGCCAGCAGCCCGCAACAGAGCTCGAACACCGGGGAGCTGTTTTTT
size: -
V: TRBV4-1
D: -
J: TRBJ2-2

CDR3: CASRDRSPNTEAFF
DNA: TGTGCCAGCAGGGACAGGAGCCCGAACACTGAAGCTTTCTTT
size: -
V: TRBV6-5
D: TRBD1
J: TRBJ1-1

CDR3: CASNQGANEKLFF
DNA: TGTGCCAGCAATCAGGGAGCTAATGAAAAACTGTTTTTT
size: -
V: TRBV28
D: -
J: TRBJ1-4

CDR3: CASRTAVDYGYTF
DNA: TGTGCCAGCAGGACCGCTGTTGACTATGGCTACACCTTC
size: -
V: TRBV6-5
D: -
J: TRBJ1-2

CDR3: CASSHSLGTGYNEQFF
DNA: TGTGCCAGCTCACACAGTTTAGGGACAGGGTACAATGAGCAGTTCTTC
size: -
V: TRBV18
D: TRBD1
J: TRBJ2-1

CDR3: CASSEQGTGNTIYF
DNA: TGTGCCAGCAGTGAACAGGGGACTGGAAACACCATATATTTT
size: -
V: TRBV6-1
D: -
J: TRBJ1-3

CDR3: CASSPLDGGNQPQHF
DNA: TGCGCCAGCAGCCCCCTTGACGGGGGCAATCAGCCCCAGCATTTT
size: -
V: TRBV10-2
D: -
J: TRBJ1-5

CDR3: CASSTKQGLGEKLFF
DNA: TGTGCCAGCAGCACAAAACAGGGCTTGGGTGAAAAACTGTTTTTT
size: -
V: TRBV9
D: -
J: TRBJ1-4

CDR3: CASSQGRDRFQPQHF
DNA: TGCGCCAGCAGCCAAGGTCGGGACAGGTTTCAGCCCCAGCATTTT
size: -
V: TRBV4-1
D: TRBD1
J: TRBJ1-5

CDR3: CASSMRDNEQFF
DNA: TGTGCCAGTAGTATGCGAGACAATGAGCAGTTCTTC
size: once
V: TRBV19
D: -
J: TRBJ2-1

CDR3: CASSPGTGGLDQPQHF
DNA: TGTGCCAGCTCACCAGGGACAGGGGGCTTAGATCAGCCCCAGCATTTT
size: -
V: TRBV18
D: TRBD1
J: TRBJ1-5

CDR3: CASSSLAPIHSDNEQFF
DNA: TGTGCCAGCAGCTCTCTCGCTCCCATTCATTCCGACAATGAGCAGTTCTTC
size: once
V: TRBV3-1/TRBV3-2
D: -
J: TRBJ2-1

CDR3: CASSWRASYNEQFF
DNA: TGCGCCAGCAGCTGGCGGGCTTCCTACAATGAGCAGTTCTTC
size: -
V: TRBV5-1
D: -
J: TRBJ2-1

CDR3: CASSLVEGRANVLTF
DNA: TGCGCCAGCAGCTTGGTAGAGGGCCGGGCCAACGTCCTGACTTTC
size: few
V: TRBV5-1
D: -
J: TRBJ2-6

CDR3: CASDSLPGANVLTF
DNA: TGCGCCAGCGACAGCTTACCTGGGGCCAACGTCCTGACTTTC
size: -
V: TRBV5-1
D: -
J: TRBJ2-6

CDR3: CASSFYGQSNTEAFF
DNA: TGTGCCAGCAGTTTCTACGGGCAGTCGAACACTGAAGCTTTCTTT
size: -
V: TRBV6-5
D: -
J: TRBJ1-1

CDR3: CASSQQRASRETQYF
DNA: TGTGCCAGCAGCCAACAGAGGGCCTCCCGGGAGACCCAGTACTTC
size: -
V: TRBV3-1/TRBV3-2
D: -
J: TRBJ2-5

CDR3: CASGLVQQGKTQYF
DNA: TGTGCTAGTGGTTTGGTACAACAGGGCAAGACCCAGTACTTC
size: -
V: TRBV12-5
D: -
J: TRBJ2-5

CDR3: CASSEWSSGANVLTF
DNA: TGTGCCAGCAGTGAATGGTCCTCTGGGGCCAACGTCCTGACTTTC
size: -
V: TRBV6-1
D: -
J: TRBJ2-6

CDR3: CASSPSGRGYGNQPQHF
DNA: TGTGCCAGCAGTCCGTCGGGCAGGGGCTACGGCAATCAGCCCCAGCATTTT
size: -
V: TRBV28
D: -
J: TRBJ1-5

CDR3: CATSGTGKIGTDTQYF
DNA: TGTGCCACCAGCGGCACAGGGAAGATCGGCACAGATACGCAGTATTTT
size: -
V: TRBV15
D: -
J: TRBJ2-3

CDR3: CASSVEVWPQHF
DNA: TGTGCCAGCAGTGTTGAGGTTTGGCCCCAGCATTTT
size: -
V: TRBV2
D: -
J: TRBJ1-5

CDR3: CATSDPQGWGGYTF
DNA: TGTGCCACCAGTGATCCACAGGGTTGGGGTGGCTACACCTTC
size: -
V: TRBV24-1
D: -
J: TRBJ1-2

CDR3: CASSPRTGAASDTQYF
DNA: TGCGCCAGCAGCCCCAGGACAGGCGCCGCTTCGGATACGCAGTATTTT
size: once
V: TRBV5-1
D: TRBD1
J: TRBJ2-3

CDR3: CSASPGHEQFF
DNA: TGCAGTGCTAGTCCAGGGCATGAGCAGTTCTTC
size: -
V: TRBV20-1
D: -
J: TRBJ2-1

CDR3: CATDGGPTDTQYF
DNA: TGTGCCACCGACGGGGGGCCCACAGATACGCAGTATTTT
size: -
V: TRBV24-1
D: -
J: TRBJ2-3

CDR3: CASSEAGRTGGELFF
DNA: TGTGCCAGCAGTGAAGCCGGCAGGACAGGCGGGGAGCTGTTTTTT
size: -
V: TRBV6-1
D: TRBD1
J: TRBJ2-2

CDR3: CASRDLPTYTQYF
DNA: TGCGCCAGCAGAGATCTACCCACTTATACGCAGTATTTT
size: -
V: TRBV10-1
D: -
J: TRBJ2-3

CDR3: CASSVRGTGELFF
DNA: TGTGCCAGCAGCGTCAGGGGAACCGGGGAGCTGTTTTTT
size: few
V: TRBV9
D: -
J: TRBJ2-2

CDR3: CAVRTGLNTEAFF
DNA: TGTGCCGTCCGGACAGGACTGAACACTGAAGCTTTCTTT
size: -
V: TRBV25-1
D: TRBD1
J: TRBJ1-1

CDR3: CASSIRDLGEKLFF
DNA: TGTGCCAGCAGCATCCGGGACCTCGGGGAAAAACTGTTTTTT
size: few
V: TRBV2
D: -
J: TRBJ1-4

CDR3: CASSLARTSGVTDTQYF
DNA: TGCGCCAGCAGCTTGGCCAGAACTAGCGGGGTCACAGATACGCAGTATTTT
size: -
V: TRBV5-1
D: TRBD2
J: TRBJ2-3

CDR3: CASSGGGFDEKLFF
DNA: TGCGCCAGCAGCGGTGGGGGGTTTGATGAAAAACTGTTTTTT
size: -
V: TRBV5-1
D: -
J: TRBJ1-4

CDR3: CASSPLAGGRDTQYF
DNA: TGTGCCAGCTCACCACTAGCGGGGGGTCGGGATACGCAGTATTTT
size: -
V: TRBV18
D: TRBD2
J: TRBJ2-3

CDR3: CASSLAGGINYGYTF
DNA: TGTGCCAGCAGCTTAGCTGGCGGTATTAACTATGGCTACACCTTC
size: -
V: TRBV7-2
D: -
J: TRBJ1-2

CDR3: CASSKTSGGSYNEQFF
DNA: TGTGCCAGTAGTAAGACTAGCGGGGGCTCCTACAATGAGCAGTTCTTC
size: -
V: TRBV19
D: TRBD2
J: TRBJ2-1